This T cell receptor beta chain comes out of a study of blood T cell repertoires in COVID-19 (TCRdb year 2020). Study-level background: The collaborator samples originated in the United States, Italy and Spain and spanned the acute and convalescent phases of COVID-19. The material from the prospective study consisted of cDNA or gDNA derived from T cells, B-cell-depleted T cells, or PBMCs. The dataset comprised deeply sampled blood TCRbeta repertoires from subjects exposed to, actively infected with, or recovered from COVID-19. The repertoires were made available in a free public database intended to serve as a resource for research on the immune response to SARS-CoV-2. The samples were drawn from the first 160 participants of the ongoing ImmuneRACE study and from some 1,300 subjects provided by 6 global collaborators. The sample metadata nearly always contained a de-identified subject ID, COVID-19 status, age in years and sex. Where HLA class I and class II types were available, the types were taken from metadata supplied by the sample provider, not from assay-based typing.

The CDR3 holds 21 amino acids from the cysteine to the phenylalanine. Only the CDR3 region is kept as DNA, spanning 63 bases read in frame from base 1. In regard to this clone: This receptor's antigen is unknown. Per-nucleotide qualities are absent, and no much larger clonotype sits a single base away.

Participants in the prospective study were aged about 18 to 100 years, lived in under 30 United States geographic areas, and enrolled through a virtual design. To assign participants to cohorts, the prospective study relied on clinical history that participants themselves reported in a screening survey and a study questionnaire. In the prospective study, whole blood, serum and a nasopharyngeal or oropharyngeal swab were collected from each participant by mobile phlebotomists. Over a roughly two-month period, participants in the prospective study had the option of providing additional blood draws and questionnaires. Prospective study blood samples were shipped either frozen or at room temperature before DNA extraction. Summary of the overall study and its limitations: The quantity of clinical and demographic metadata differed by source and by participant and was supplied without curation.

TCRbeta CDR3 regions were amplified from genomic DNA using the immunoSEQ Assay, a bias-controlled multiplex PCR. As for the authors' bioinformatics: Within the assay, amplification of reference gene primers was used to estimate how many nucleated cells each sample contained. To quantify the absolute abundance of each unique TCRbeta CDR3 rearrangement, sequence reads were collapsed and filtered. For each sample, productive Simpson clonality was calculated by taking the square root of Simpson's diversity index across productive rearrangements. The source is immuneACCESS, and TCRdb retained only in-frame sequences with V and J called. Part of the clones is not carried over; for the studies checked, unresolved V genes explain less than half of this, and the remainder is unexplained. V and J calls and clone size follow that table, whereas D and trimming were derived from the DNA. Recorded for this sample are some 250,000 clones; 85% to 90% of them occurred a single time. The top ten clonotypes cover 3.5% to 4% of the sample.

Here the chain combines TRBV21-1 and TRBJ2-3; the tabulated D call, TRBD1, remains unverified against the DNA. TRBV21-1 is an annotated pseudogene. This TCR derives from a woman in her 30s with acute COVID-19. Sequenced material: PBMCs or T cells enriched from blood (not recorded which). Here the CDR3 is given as CASSKGTRVGSSKTSTDTQYF. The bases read TGTGCCAGCAGCAAAGGTACCAGGGTAGGATCATCCAAAACTAGCACAGATACGCAGTATTTT.